This T cell receptor beta chain was retrieved from a study of blood T cells in healthy people across ages. Findings and limits, study-wide: There was no known CMV status for donors, so expanded clonotype changes were possibly confounded.

This CDR3 spans 16 amino acids. Trimming pared 7 bases from V and 4 bases from J, leaving 20 bases between. A J-beta primer mix and a sample-barcoded 5' primer were used in a second PCR of roughly 6 to 11 cycles. Unique molecular identifiers of 12 random nucleotides labeled each cDNA. TCRdb independently ran MiXCR on the 5' RACE reads; one entry per CDR3 protein. Found here are 1.4 million or so distinct CDR3 sequences, 42% of them singletons; the top ten hold about 4%. In the case of this clonotype: Its antigen is undetermined.

Every sample gave at least 5 micrograms of total RNA when it was extracted. The source material was blood. The receptor was isolated from a young woman in good health. The rearrangement uses TRBV12-3 or TRBV12-4 and TRBJ2-1; tentatively, D is TRBD2 (6 bases). CDR3 nucleotides: TGTGCCAGCACCAAGCCAGGGACTGCTTTGTACAATGAGCAGTTCTTC. Translating gives CASTKPGTALYNEQFF.